These 25 T cell receptor beta chains originate from one sample sequenced in a study of cytomegalovirus exposure and HLA in healthy donors. PCR was performed using 60 Vbeta and 13 Jbeta primers. Produced via immunoSEQ multiplex PCR; TCRdb's table is partial and in-frame only. Of around 180,000 clones listed, roughly 85% are singletons. The sample was PBMCs. The receptors shown here come from a boy between 2 and 10 years old in good health and CMV-seronegative.

The chain links TRBV29-1 to TRBJ2-1, with 12 bases lining up with TRBD2. The CDR3 loop spans 14 amino acids. Germline V lookup: CDR1 SQVTM, CDR2 ANQGSEA. V lost 2 bases to trimming and J lost 8 bases; unmatched junction nucleotides: 4. Here the CDR3 reads CSVEQTSGSDEQFF. The CDR3 DNA reads TGCAGCGTTGAACAGACTAGCGGGAGCGATGAGCAGTTCTTC.

The sample holds a few counts of this clone. The chain has TRBV18 and TRBJ1-5; 7 bases fit TRBD1. V lost 4 bases, J lost 1 base, and 1 base stayed unmatched. Germline values: CDR1 KGHSH, CDR2 LQKENI. This CDR3 spans 14 amino acids. In DNA, the CDR3 is TGTGCCAGCTCACAGGGACAGAGCAATCAGCCCCAGCATTTT. It translates to CASSQGQSNQPQHF.

The chain is built from TRBV7-9 and TRBJ2-3, with D perhaps matching TRBD1 (6 bases). From germline, CDR1 is SEHNR and CDR2 FQNEAQ (reference sequence). This CDR3 has 19 residues. V dropped 4 bases and J dropped 6 bases, with 29 bases sitting between them. The CDR3 loop is CASSSVPGTRGDKRDTQYF. In DNA form, the CDR3 reads TGTGCCAGCAGCTCGGTTCCGGGGACAAGGGGTGATAAAAGGGATACGCAGTATTTT.

The chain employs TRBV7-9 and TRBJ2-4; TRBD1 matches 7 bases. V shed 5 bases, J shed 0 bases, and the junction held 4 bases outside the gene matches. Germline V gene sequence: CDR1 SEHNR, CDR2 FQNEAQ (reference sequence). The CDR3 is 15 amino acids. CDR3 sequence (DNA): TGTGCCAGCAGCCAGGACAGGTTAGCCAAAAACATTCAGTACTTC. This translates into CASSQDRLAKNIQYF.

This clone was counted once. The V call is TRBV29-1, the J call TRBJ2-1, with 8 bases fitting TRBD1. The CDR3 loop spans 14 amino acids. After removal of 2 bases from V and 8 bases from J, the junction contained 8 bases not matched to a gene. In germline, CDR1 is SQVTM, CDR2 ANQGSEA. CDR3 bases: TGCAGCGTTGAAAGCAGGGGGCGACGAGATGAGCAGTTCTTC. This gives the protein CSVESRGRRDEQFF.

The sample holds one count of this clone. This sequence joins TRBV30 and TRBJ2-7, with TRBD1 matching 12 bases. V dropped 1 base and J dropped 7; count of bases not matched to a gene: 11. CDR3 size: 16 residues. Germline lookup yields CDR1 GTSNPN and CDR2 SVGIG (reference sequence). The CDR3 DNA is TGTGCCTGGAGTGAGGGGACAGGGGGCCCGGGGCAAGAGCAGTACTTC. Translated, it gives CAWSEGTGGPGQEQYF.

As for this clone: Other DNA variants within this sample encode the same CDR3. The rearrangement links TRBV19 to TRBJ1-2; D might be TRBD1 (5 bases). Germline CDR1 and CDR2: LNHDA and SQIVND (reference sequence). The V end was cut by 5 bases, the J end by 4 bases, with 14 bases between. CDR3 length: 14 residues. CDR3 amino acids: CASSAGQGGYGYTF. As DNA, the CDR3 is TGTGCCAGTAGTGCGGGGCAGGGAGGCTATGGCTACACCTTC.

The sample holds a few counts of this clone. This CDR3 reads CASSLTAEQFF. CDR3 bases: TGTGCCAGCAGTTTGACAGCTGAGCAGTTCTTC. The V call is TRBV7-9, the J call TRBJ2-1; a weak D match, TRBD1 (5 bases). The length of the CDR3 is 11 residues. CDR1 is SEHNR, CDR2 FQNEAQ, per germline (reference sequence). The germline V and J ends were trimmed by 6 bases and 9 bases, with 9 bases remaining between them.

A few counts support this clone. This chain uses TRBV28 with TRBJ1-2; 9 bases line up with TRBD1. Germline V gives CDR1 MDHEN, CDR2 SYDVKM. This CDR3 has 14 amino acids. J gave up 5 bases and V 4 bases, and 5 bases lay outside the gene matches. CDR3 in DNA: TGTGCCAGCAGTTCGACAGGGGGGAGGTATGGCTACACCTTC. Translating gives CASSSTGGRYGYTF.

This sequence joins TRBV15 and TRBJ2-3, with 9 positions matching TRBD2. Germline trimming cut 0 bases from V and 6 bases from J; bases unmatched to any gene: 7. Germline CDR1 LNHNV, CDR2 YYDKDF (reference sequence). This CDR3 spans 16 amino acids. The CDR3 sequence is CATSRDPAGGRDTQYF. The CDR3 DNA reads as TGTGCCACCAGCAGAGATCCAGCGGGGGGTAGGGATACGCAGTATTTT.

The CDR3 loop is CASSLGGVAGGGQETQYF. CDR3 bases: TGCGCCAGCAGCTTGGGTGGGGTAGCGGGAGGAGGTCAAGAGACCCAGTACTTC. V gene TRBV5-1 combines with J gene TRBJ2-5; 10 bases fit TRBD2. Germline values: CDR1 SGHRS, CDR2 YFSETQ. The CDR3 totals 18 residues. Trimming at V came to 0 bases and at J to 2 bases, leaving 10 bases not matched to a gene.

J is TRBJ2-7 and V is TRBV28; 11 bases are shared with TRBD2. Germline CDR1 reads MDHEN; CDR2 reads SYDVKM. The J segment lost 4 bases and the V segment lost 8 bases, leaving 19 bases of the junction unmatched. The CDR3 extends over 18 amino acids. This CDR3 reads CASSNQAGLAVPNYEQYV. In DNA, the CDR3 is TGTGCCAGCTCGAACCAGGCGGGACTAGCGGTTCCTAATTACGAGCAGTACGTC.

The V and J genes are TRBV7-9 and TRBJ2-2; D remains ambiguous. CDR3 size: 16 residues. CDR1 SEHNR and CDR2 FQNEAQ come from the germline V gene (reference sequence). Trimming pared 1 base from V and 6 bases from J, leaving 15 bases between. CDR3 sequence: CASSLVGWANAGELFF. The CDR3, as DNA: TGTGCCAGCAGCTTAGTGGGCTGGGCTAACGCCGGGGAGCTGTTTTTT.

The V and J genes are TRBV19 and TRBJ2-5; 9 positions agree with TRBD1. The J call is uncertain, as TRBJ2-7 better fits the DNA end. The germline CDR1 and CDR2 sequences are LNHDA and SQIVND (reference sequence). The CDR3 runs 16 residues. The chain's CDR3 is CASSASEQGASYEQYF. The CDR3 DNA is TGTGCCAGTAGTGCCTCGGAACAGGGGGCTTCTTACGAGCAGTACTTC.

This clone appeared a single time. The V call is TRBV9, the J call TRBJ2-5; D is perhaps TRBD2 (5 bases). CDR3 length: 15 amino acids. Germline V gives CDR1 SGDLS, CDR2 YYNGEE. Trimming pared 3 bases from V and 5 bases from J, leaving 17 bases between. This CDR3 reads CASSDLTDFPETQYF. DNA of the CDR3: TGTGCCAGCAGCGACCTTACGGACTTCCCGGAGACCCAGTACTTC. Full variable domain (remainder filled in from reference TRBV9 and TRBJ2-5): DSGVTQTPKHLITATGQRVTLRCSPRSGDLSVYWYQQSLDQGLQFLIQYYNGEERAKGNILERFSAQQFPDLHSELNLSSLELGDSALYFCASSDLTDFPETQYFGPGTRLLVL.

This clone was found once. The chain is built from TRBV5-1 and TRBJ2-7; D possibly corresponds to TRBD1 (6 bases). With 0 bases removed from V and 2 bases from J, the gap between germline ends came to 12 bases. This CDR3 has 15 residues. Germline V gene sequence: CDR1 SGHRS, CDR2 YFSETQ. This CDR3 reads CASSLGEGTTYEQYF. As DNA, the CDR3 is TGCGCCAGCAGCTTGGGAGAGGGGACAACCTACGAGCAGTACTTC.

In DNA form, the CDR3 reads TGTGCCAGCAGCCGACAGGGGGGGTCTGGGGCCAACGTCCTGACTTTC. This encodes CASSRQGGSGANVLTF. This sequence joins TRBV2 and TRBJ2-6; TRBD1 aligns across 9 bases. V lost 6 bases, J lost 1 base, and 4 bases stayed unmatched. The germline CDR1 and CDR2 sequences are SNHLY and FYNNEI. This CDR3 contains 16 residues.

The CDR3 loop reads CASSENRDQETQYF. CDR3 nucleotides: TGTGCCAGCAGTGAGAACAGGGACCAAGAGACCCAGTACTTC. The rearrangement uses TRBV2 and TRBJ2-5; D might be TRBD1 (6 bases). V was shortened by 3 bases and J by 0 bases, with 8 bases between the two germline ends. This CDR3 is 14 amino acids long. Germline CDR1 is SNHLY and CDR2 is FYNNEI.

The chain uses TRBV14 and TRBJ2-2; 8 positions match TRBD1. The CDR3 is made up of 15 amino acids. Germline CDR1 SGHDN, CDR2 FVKESK. The V gene end was trimmed by 2 bases and the J gene end by 5 bases; junction bases not matched to a gene: 4. The chain's CDR3 is CASSQRTGMTGELFF. In DNA, the CDR3 is TGTGCCAGCAGCCAACGGACAGGGATGACCGGGGAGCTGTTTTTT.

The chain employs TRBV27 and TRBJ2-3; D ambiguous. The germline V gene encodes CDR1 MNHEY and CDR2 SMNVEV (reference sequence). Between the trimmed V and J ends, which lost 7 bases and 1 base, there was a span of 6 bases. The CDR3 has 12 amino acids. The CDR3 DNA is TGTGCCAGCATCTCGGGCACAGATACGCAGTATTTT. It codes for CASISGTDTQYF.

The chain couples TRBV5-8 to TRBJ2-7, with D possibly being TRBD1 (5 bases). This CDR3 comprises 14 residues. The V gene lost 1 base and the J gene lost 3 bases, with 11 bases spanning the gap. Germline loops: CDR1 SGHTS, CDR2 YDEGEE. CDR3 coding DNA: TGTGCCAGCAGCTTGTTGCAGGGTCTCTACGAGCAGTACGTC. Its translation: CASSLLQGLYEQYV.

The genes are TRBV6-1 and TRBJ2-7; possibly TRBD1 for D (6 bases). The CDR3 consists of 12 residues. Between the trimmed V and J ends, which lost 3 bases and 4 bases, there was a span of 7 bases. Germline V gene lookup returns CDR1 MNHNS and CDR2 SASEGT. The CDR3 reads CASSDRGYEQYF. The CDR3 DNA is TGTGCCAGCAGTGACAGGGGTTACGAGCAGTACTTC.

V usage is TRBV7-9 and J usage is TRBJ1-1, with D possibly TRBD1 on 6 matching bases. This CDR3 is built from 13 residues. V lost 5 bases to trimming and J lost 6 bases, with 13 bases between them. Germline lookup yields CDR1 SEHNR and CDR2 FQNEAQ (reference sequence). This chain's CDR3 is CASSDSGVPEAFF. CDR3 in DNA: TGTGCCAGCAGCGATTCAGGGGTCCCTGAAGCTTTCTTT.

J is TRBJ1-2 and V is TRBV6-5; no firm D call. The CDR3 totals 13 residues. Germline CDR1 reads MNHEY; CDR2 reads SVGAGI. V gave up 3 bases and J gave up 4 bases, with 9 bases separating them. In DNA, the CDR3 is TGTGCCAGCAGTTATTACGGGATCTATGGCTACACCTTC. This sequence encodes CASSYYGIYGYTF.

The chain recombines TRBV6-1 with TRBJ1-5; 10 bases are shared with TRBD1. CDR1 and CDR2 (germline): MNHNS, SASEGT. V lost 4 bases and J lost 7; bases outside the gene matches: 4. The CDR3 extends over 14 amino acids. CDR3 coding DNA: TGTGCCAGCAGTGTTGGACAGGGGGAGCAGCCCCAGCATTTT. This translates into CASSVGQGEQPQHF.